These 27 T cell receptor beta chains share one sample of origin, sequenced in a study of cytomegalovirus exposure and HLA in healthy donors. This PCR relied on a set of 60 Vbeta primers and 13 Jbeta primers. Only in-frame clones appear in the TCRdb table, and some are missing; sequencing was by immunoSEQ multiplex PCR. In all, the sample yields under 100,000 clones. Sequencing input: PBMCs. The source of these receptors is a man younger than 40 in good health and CMV-seronegative.

V gene TRBV4-1 combines with J gene TRBJ2-2; 9 nucleotides align to TRBD2. The CDR3 totals 16 residues. Germline V gene lookup returns CDR1 MGHRA and CDR2 YSYEKL. J gave up 6 bases and V 1 base, and 6 bases lay outside the gene matches. The CDR3 DNA is TGCGCCAGCAGCCAAGCGGCGGGGGGGCCCGCCGGGGAGCTGTTTTTT. Translation gives CASSQAAGGPAGELFF.

The V and J genes are TRBV5-1 and TRBJ2-7; 7 nucleotides agree with TRBD1. The CDR3 covers 13 residues. Germline trimming cut 4 bases from V and 7 bases from J; bases unmatched to any gene: 8. The germline V gene encodes CDR1 SGHRS and CDR2 YFSETQ. CDR3 loop: CASSRGQEEEQYF. CDR3 sequence (DNA): TGCGCCAGCAGCCGAGGACAGGAGGAGGAGCAGTACTTC.

The CDR3 DNA reads TGTGCCAGCAGCCCGCTAGCGGCGGAAGAGACCCAGTACTTC. The encoded protein is CASSPLAAEETQYF. The chain joins TRBV9 to TRBJ2-5, with TRBD2 matching 7 bases. CDR3 length: 14 residues. The V and J ends lost 4 bases and 3 bases, in that order; junction bases with no gene match: 6. Germline V gene lookup returns CDR1 SGDLS and CDR2 YYNGEE.

The V and J genes are TRBV7-2 and TRBJ2-3; no clear D. Trimming removed 6 bases from V and 5 bases from J, with 12 bases in between. Germline CDR1 reads SGHTA; CDR2 reads FQGNSA. The CDR3 is made up of 13 amino acids. In nucleotides, the CDR3 is TGTGCCAGCAGTCAAGGCCCTAGAGATACGCAGTATTTT. Translating it yields CASSQGPRDTQYF.

The gene calls are TRBV27 and TRBJ2-7; a weak D match, TRBD1 (6 bases). Trimming left V 3 bases short and J 0 bases short, with 9 bases between. This CDR3 spans 14 amino acids. Germline loops: CDR1 MNHEY, CDR2 SMNVEV (reference sequence). In DNA form, the CDR3 reads TGTGCCAGCAGTTTCCGGGACACCTCCTACGAGCAGTACTTC. Encoded protein: CASSFRDTSYEQYF.

The rearrangement uses TRBV15 and TRBJ2-7, with D perhaps TRBD2 (6 bases). The ends were cut back, 5 bases at V and 2 bases at J, with 13 bases in the middle. The CDR3 contains 14 residues. Germline lookup yields CDR1 LNHNV and CDR2 YYDKDF (reference sequence). The CDR3 loop reads CATSPGVTTYEQYF. The CDR3 coding sequence is TGTGCCACCAGCCCGGGGGTGACCACCTACGAGCAGTACTTC.

This chain uses TRBV2 with TRBJ2-1; D possibly corresponds to TRBD2 (5 bases). With 6 bases removed from V and 1 base from J, the gap between germline ends came to 22 bases. In germline, CDR1 is SNHLY, CDR2 FYNNEI. The CDR3 is 18 amino acids. CDR3: CASSARQRLVGSYNEQFF. DNA for the CDR3: TGTGCCAGCAGCGCGCGGCAGCGGCTTGTGGGGTCCTACAATGAGCAGTTCTTC. The full variable domain, in which reference TRBV2 and TRBJ2-1 provide the parts outside the CDR3, is EPEVTQTPSHQVTQMGQEVILRCVPISNHLYFYWYRQILGQKVEFLVSFYNNEISEKSEIFDDQFSVERPDGSNFTLKIRSTKLEDSAMYFCASSARQRLVGSYNEQFFGPGTRLTVL.

This chain's CDR3 is CASSDLTGVGNSPLHF. The CDR3 region has the DNA TGTGCCAGCAGTGACCTGACAGGGGTTGGTAATTCACCCCTCCACTTT. The chain links TRBV6-1 to TRBJ1-6, with 8 positions matching TRBD1. From germline, CDR1 is MNHNS and CDR2 SASEGT. This CDR3 has 16 amino acids. V shed 3 bases and J 6 bases; nucleotides not matched to a gene: 7.

This chain joins TRBV18 and TRBJ2-7, with D possibly being TRBD2 (5 bases). The V gene's germline CDR1 is KGHSH and CDR2 LQKENI. CDR3 length: 14 residues. V lost 4 bases to trimming and J lost 0 bases, with 10 bases between them. The CDR3 reads CASSLSAVSYEQYF. CDR3 DNA sequence: TGTGCCAGCTCACTGTCAGCGGTCTCCTACGAGCAGTACTTC.

This sequence joins TRBV5-1 and TRBJ2-3; a weak D match, TRBD1 (5 bases). Between the trimmed V and J ends, which lost 3 bases and 5 bases, there was a span of 7 bases. The CDR3 length is 12 residues. Germline V gene lookup returns CDR1 SGHRS and CDR2 YFSETQ. CDR3 DNA: TGCGCCAGCAGCTCGCAGGGAGATACGCAGTATTTT. Protein sequence: CASSSQGDTQYF.

This chain joins TRBV28 and TRBJ1-4, with 10 bases matching TRBD1. Germline loops: CDR1 MDHEN, CDR2 SYDVKM. This CDR3 is built from 18 residues. The ends lost 3 bases at V and 5 bases at J; junction bases unmatched: 12. CDR3 in amino acids: CASSFRRRQGAGNEKLFF. The CDR3 DNA reads TGTGCCAGCAGTTTTAGAAGGAGACAGGGGGCCGGGAATGAAAAACTGTTTTTT.

The CDR3 region is CAWSVLIALESPLHF. CDR3 nucleotide sequence: TGTGCCTGGAGTGTACTTATCGCGCTAGAATCACCCCTCCACTTT. V gene TRBV30 combines with J gene TRBJ1-6; D gene uncertain. The CDR3 length is 15 residues. Germline loops: CDR1 GTSNPN, CDR2 SVGIG (reference sequence). With 0 bases removed from V and 10 bases from J, the gap between germline ends came to 16 bases. Together with reference TRBV30 and TRBJ1-6, the CDR3 gives the full variable domain: SQTIHQWPATLVQPVGSPLSLECTVEGTSNPNLYWYRQAAGRGLQLLFYSVGIGQISSEVPQNLSASRPQDRQFILSSKKLLLSDSGFYLCAWSVLIALESPLHFGNGTRLTVT.

The chain recombines TRBV4-2 with TRBJ1-1; D possibly corresponds to TRBD1 (6 bases). This CDR3 has 16 residues. V was trimmed by 1 base and J by 3 bases, leaving 15 bases between them. The germline gives CDR1 LGHNA, CDR2 YNFKEQ. The CDR3 loop reads CASSQVQGGGDTEAFF. CDR3 DNA: TGTGCCAGCAGCCAAGTACAGGGCGGGGGGGACACTGAAGCTTTCTTT.

The J gene is TRBJ1-1, the V gene TRBV18, with D possibly TRBD1 on 5 matching bases. The germline V gene encodes CDR1 KGHSH and CDR2 LQKENI. The CDR3 covers 12 residues. Trimming removed 2 bases at V and 8 bases at J, with 9 bases between. The CDR3 here is CASSPTTVEAFF. As DNA, the CDR3 is TGTGCCAGCTCACCAACGACAGTGGAAGCTTTCTTT.

J is TRBJ2-1 and V is TRBV7-6; TRBD2 aligns across 12 bases. CDR1 is SGHVS and CDR2 is FNYEAQ in the germline V gene. This CDR3 has 16 amino acids. V lost 5 bases, J lost 0 bases, and 2 bases stayed unmatched. CDR3 bases: TGTGCCAGCAGCGGACTAGCGGGAAGCTCCTACAATGAGCAGTTCTTC. Residues: CASSGLAGSSYNEQFF.

This sequence joins TRBV29-1 and TRBJ2-7, with 7 bases matching TRBD1. Germline V CDR1 and CDR2: SQVTM, ANQGSEA. V gave up 3 bases and J gave up 4 bases; unmatched junction bases: 9. CDR3 length: 14 residues. CDR3 coding DNA: TGCAGCGTTGACTCCGGGACAGCCCTTTACGAGCAGTACTTC. Protein product: CSVDSGTALYEQYF.

This clone is classed as medium-sized (0.01 to 0.1%) by frequency. The chain carries TRBV6-4 and TRBJ2-1, with D possibly being TRBD1 (6 bases). The CDR3 covers 15 residues. V lost 0 bases, J lost 5 bases, and 11 bases lay in between. The V gene's germline CDR1 is MRHNA and CDR2 SNTAGT. The DNA for the CDR3 is TGTGCCAGCAGTGACTCGATTCAGGGGAACAATGAGCAGTTCTTC. Residues: CASSDSIQGNNEQFF.

The gene calls are TRBV7-9 and TRBJ1-1; D perhaps matches TRBD1 (6 bases). Germline V gives CDR1 SEHNR, CDR2 FQNEAQ (reference sequence). The CDR3 covers 16 residues. V was clipped by 2 bases and J by 1 base, with 14 bases between them. The chain's CDR3 is CASSLTSGTRNTEAFF. CDR3 DNA sequence: TGTGCCAGCAGCTTAACATCCGGGACACGGAACACTGAAGCTTTCTTT.

The CDR3 DNA is TGCGCCAGCAGCTTGGCCGGAGCAGGGGCGTACGAGCAGTACTTC. Its translation: CASSLAGAGAYEQYF. The chain combines TRBV5-1 with TRBJ2-5, with D tentatively TRBD1 (6 bases). The J call is uncertain, as TRBJ2-7 better fits the DNA end. Per the germline V gene, CDR1 is SGHRS and CDR2 is YFSETQ. This CDR3 is 15 amino acids long.

The genes are TRBV5-6 and TRBJ2-5; D is possibly TRBD1 (5 bases). Germline V CDR1 and CDR2: SGHDT, YYEEEE. The length of the CDR3 is 14 residues. Trimming took off 3 bases at V and 2 bases at J, with 11 bases between the two ends. CDR3 sequence: CASSSDSLQETQYF. The CDR3 DNA reads as TGTGCCAGCAGCTCCGACAGTTTGCAAGAGACCCAGTACTTC.

The chain links TRBV5-1 to TRBJ2-1, with D perhaps TRBD1 (6 bases). Trimming shortened V by 0 bases and J by 2 bases, and 9 bases separated the two germline ends. Germline lookup yields CDR1 SGHRS and CDR2 YFSETQ. The CDR3 loop spans 15 amino acids. The chain's CDR3 is CASSLVQGPYNEQFF. The CDR3 coding sequence is TGCGCCAGCAGCTTGGTCCAGGGGCCCTACAATGAGCAGTTCTTC.

V gene TRBV2 combines with J gene TRBJ1-2, with D perhaps matching TRBD1 (6 bases). The V end lost 6 bases, the J end lost 0 bases, and 11 bases lay between the germline ends. The germline V gene encodes CDR1 SNHLY and CDR2 FYNNEI. The CDR3 consists of 14 residues. The CDR3 DNA is TGTGCCAGCAGGGGGGGGACAACTAACTATGGCTACACCTTC. This encodes CASRGGTTNYGYTF.

CDR3 region: CASRNGWTSTDTQYF. In DNA, the CDR3 is TGTGCCAGCAGGAACGGGTGGACTAGCACAGATACGCAGTATTTT. V usage is TRBV6-5 and J usage is TRBJ2-3, with TRBD2 as a possible D gene (5 bases). This CDR3 contains 15 residues. Germline V lookup: CDR1 MNHEY, CDR2 SVGAGI. V dropped 6 bases and J dropped 0 bases, with 13 bases sitting between them.

The V gene is TRBV2, the J gene TRBJ2-7; 9 bases are a match to TRBD1. Germline V gives CDR1 SNHLY, CDR2 FYNNEI. There are 14 residues in the CDR3. The ends lost 8 bases at V and 3 bases at J; junction bases unmatched: 8. The CDR3 spells CASGTGWNGYEQYF. The CDR3 coding sequence is TGTGCCAGCGGGACAGGGTGGAACGGCTACGAGCAGTACTTC.

The rearrangement uses TRBV19 and TRBJ1-2; the match to TRBD1 covers 9 bases. V gave up 2 bases and J gave up 4 bases; unmatched junction bases: 5. Germline V gives CDR1 LNHDA, CDR2 SQIVND (reference sequence). This CDR3 comprises 15 residues. In DNA, the CDR3 is TGTGCCAGTAGTATAACGGGACAGGGTCCCTATGGCTACACCTTC. Translated, it gives CASSITGQGPYGYTF.

V gene TRBV11-2 combines with J gene TRBJ2-7; 8 bases are a match to TRBD1. The CDR3 runs 15 residues. The germline CDR1 and CDR2 sequences are SGHAT and FQNNGV. With 4 bases clipped from V and 1 base from J, the junction kept 6 bases outside the gene matches. The CDR3 DNA reads as TGTGCCAGCAGCTCTCCGGGACAGGCATCCTACGAGCAGTACTTC. Translated: CASSSPGQASYEQYF.

This chain joins TRBV5-1 and TRBJ2-1, with TRBD2 matching 14 bases. Germline V gene data show CDR1 as SGHRS and CDR2 as YFSETQ. This CDR3 comprises 16 residues. Losses at the gene ends were 3 bases for V and 4 bases for J; bases not matched to a gene: 3. In nucleotides, the CDR3 is TGCGCCAGCAGCTGGGGACTAGCGGGGGATTACAATGAGCAGTTCTTC. Protein product: CASSWGLAGDYNEQFF.